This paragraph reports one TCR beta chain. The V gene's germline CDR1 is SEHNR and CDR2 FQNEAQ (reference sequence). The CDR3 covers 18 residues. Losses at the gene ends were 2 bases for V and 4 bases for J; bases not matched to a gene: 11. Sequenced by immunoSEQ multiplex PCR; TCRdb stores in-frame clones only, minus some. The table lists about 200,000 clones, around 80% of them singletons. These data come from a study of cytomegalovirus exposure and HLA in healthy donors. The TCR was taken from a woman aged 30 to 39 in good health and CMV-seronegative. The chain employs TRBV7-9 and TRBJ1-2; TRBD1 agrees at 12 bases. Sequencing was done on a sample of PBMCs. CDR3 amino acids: CASSLLVVGTGGRYGYTF. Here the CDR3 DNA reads TGTGCCAGCAGCTTATTGGTGGTGGGGACAGGGGGCCGCTATGGCTACACCTTC.